The clone carrying this T cell receptor (beta chain) appeared once. This record comes from a study of CD8 T cells in Susac syndrome. This CDR3 is 16 amino acids long. V was pared by 0 bases and J by 4 bases, with 12 bases between. Per germline, CDR1 LGHNA and CDR2 YNFKEQ. An input of roughly 0.45 to 1 ug of RNA was subjected to reverse transcription using random hexamers. MiXCR, run by TCRdb on the immunoSEQ multiplex PCR reads, gives a single entry per CDR3 protein. The sample has fewer than 200,000 distinct CDR3 sequences; 94% are singletons. The genes are TRBV4-2 and TRBJ2-2; either TRBD1 or TRBD2 may supply D (5 bases each). The specimen sequenced was CD4+ T cells from PBMCs. This TCR was recovered from a human donor with Susac syndrome. DNA for the CDR3: TGTGCCAGCAGCCAAGATGTCGGGGCGGGCACCGGGGAGCTGTTTTTT. It is translated as CASSQDVGAGTGELFF.